This T cell receptor beta chain derives from a study of blood T cell repertoires in COVID-19 (TCRdb year 2020). With respect to the entire study: Samples from collaborators originated in the United States, Italy and Spain and spanned both the acute and convalescent phases of COVID-19. The samples were drawn from the first 160 participants of the ongoing ImmuneRACE study and from 1,254 subjects provided by 6 global collaborators. The material from the prospective study consisted of cDNA or gDNA derived from T cells, B-cell-depleted T cells, or PBMCs. Where available, HLA class I and class II types were obtained from metadata supplied by the sample provider rather than from assay-based typing. Subjects who had been exposed to COVID-19, were actively infected with it, or had recovered from it provided the deeply sampled blood TCRbeta repertoires that made up the dataset. A freely available public database, intended as a resource for researchers studying the immune response to SARS-CoV-2, is where the repertoires were released. The sample metadata nearly always contained a de-identified subject ID, COVID-19 status, age in years and sex.

This clone has only one observation. The antigen it binds to is not known. No clone much larger than this one lies a single base away; base qualities are absent. The CDR3, cysteine through phenylalanine, is 13 amino acids long. This entry keeps only the CDR3 DNA: 39 bases, framed from base 1. CDR1 and CDR2, looked up from the germline V gene, are MGHDK and SYGVNS. V loses 6 bases at its end and J loses 8 bases; junction bases beyond the gene matches: 8. The paper as a whole reports these results and caveats: How much clinical and demographic metadata was included differed by source and by participant, and the metadata was provided uncurated.

Each collaborating institution followed its own protocols to collect whole blood in K2EDTA tubes. For TCRbeta analysis, collaborators shipped samples in one of three forms: frozen whole blood, isolated PBMCs, or DNA extracted from either of those sample types. The immunoSEQ Assay, a bias-controlled multiplex PCR, was used to amplify TCRbeta CDR3 regions from genomic DNA. In the paper's pipeline: Nucleated cell counts per sample were estimated from amplification of reference gene primers within the assay. Sequence reads were collapsed and filtered to measure the absolute abundance of every unique TCRbeta CDR3 rearrangement. For each sample, productive Simpson clonality was calculated by taking the square root of Simpson's diversity index across productive rearrangements. TCRdb stores this immuneACCESS table with in-frame sequences only. Part of the clones is absent; in the studies checked, under half of the shortfall reflects unresolved V genes, and no reason is known for the rest. The D gene and trimming were derived from the DNA, and the V and J assignments and clone size from that table. Recorded for this sample are 95,000 to 150,000 clones; approximately 80% of them occurred a single time. Roughly 35% of the sample comes from the top ten.

The rearranged chain carries TRBV25-1 and TRBJ1-1; TRBD1 aligns with 8 central bases. The sample comprised peripheral blood. The TCR originated in a man aged 35-49 years with active or convalescent COVID-19. The CDR3: CASRQTGGGEAFF. The DNA is TGTGCCAGCAGGCAAACAGGGGGAGGAGAAGCTTTCTTT.